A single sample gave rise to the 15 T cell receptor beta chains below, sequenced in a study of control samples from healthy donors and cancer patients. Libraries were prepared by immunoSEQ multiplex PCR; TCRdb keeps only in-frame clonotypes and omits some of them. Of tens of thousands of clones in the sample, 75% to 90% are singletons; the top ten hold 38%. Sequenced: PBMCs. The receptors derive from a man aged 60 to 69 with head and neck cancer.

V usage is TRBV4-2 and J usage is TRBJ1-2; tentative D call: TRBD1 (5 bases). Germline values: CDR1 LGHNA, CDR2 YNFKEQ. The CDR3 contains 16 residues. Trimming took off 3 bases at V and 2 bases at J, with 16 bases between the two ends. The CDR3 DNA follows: TGTGCCAGCAGCCAGGCCCATTTCACAGGAAACTATGGCTACACCTTC. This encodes CASSQAHFTGNYGYTF.

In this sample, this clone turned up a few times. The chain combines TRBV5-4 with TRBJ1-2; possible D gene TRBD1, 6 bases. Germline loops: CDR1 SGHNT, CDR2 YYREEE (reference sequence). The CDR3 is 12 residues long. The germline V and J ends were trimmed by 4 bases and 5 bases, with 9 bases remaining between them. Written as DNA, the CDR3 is TGTGCCAGCAGCGCAGGGGTTTATGGCTACACCTTC. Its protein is CASSAGVYGYTF.

The CDR3: CASVRAPWNEQFF. The CDR3 bases are TGTGCCAGCGTGCGGGCCCCCTGGAATGAGCAGTTCTTC. J is TRBJ2-1 and V is TRBV12-3 or TRBV12-4; a possible D gene is TRBD2 (5 bases). Trimming took off 8 bases at V and 7 bases at J, with 15 bases between the two ends. The CDR3 runs 13 residues.

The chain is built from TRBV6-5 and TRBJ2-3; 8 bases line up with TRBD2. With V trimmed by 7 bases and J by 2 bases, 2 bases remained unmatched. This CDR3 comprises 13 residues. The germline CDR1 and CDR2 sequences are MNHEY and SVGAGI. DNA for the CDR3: TGTGCCAGCATAGCGGGGTTCACAGATACGCAGTATTTT. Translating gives CASIAGFTDTQYF.

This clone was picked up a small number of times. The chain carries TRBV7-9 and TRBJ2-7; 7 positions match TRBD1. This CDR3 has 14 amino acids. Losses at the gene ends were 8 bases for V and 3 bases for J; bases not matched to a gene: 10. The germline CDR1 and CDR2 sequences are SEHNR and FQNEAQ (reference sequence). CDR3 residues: CASLKGALVYEQYF. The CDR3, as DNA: TGTGCCAGCCTCAAGGGGGCATTGGTCTACGAGCAGTACTTC.

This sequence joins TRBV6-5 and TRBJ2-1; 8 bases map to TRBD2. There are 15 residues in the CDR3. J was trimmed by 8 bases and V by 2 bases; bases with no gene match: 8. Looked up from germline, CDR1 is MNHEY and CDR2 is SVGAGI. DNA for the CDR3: TGTGCCAGCAGTTACGGATTCAGCGGGAGCTATGAGCAGTTCTTC. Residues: CASSYGFSGSYEQFF.

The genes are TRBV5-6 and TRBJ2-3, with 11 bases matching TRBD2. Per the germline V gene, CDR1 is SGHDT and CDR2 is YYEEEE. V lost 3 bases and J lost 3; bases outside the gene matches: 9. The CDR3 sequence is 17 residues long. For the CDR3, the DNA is TGTGCCAGCAGCTACCGCATAGCGGGAGGGCTGACAGATACGCAGTATTTT. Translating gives CASSYRIAGGLTDTQYF.

CDR3 nucleotides: TGCGCCAGCAGCCAAGTGCTACAGGGACTACGCCATGGCTACACCTTC. Its protein product is CASSQVLQGLRHGYTF. The chain couples TRBV4-1 to TRBJ1-2, with D possibly TRBD1 on 6 matching bases. Germline CDR1 MGHRA, CDR2 YSYEKL. The CDR3 runs 16 residues. The V gene lost 1 base and the J gene lost 6 bases, with 18 bases spanning the gap.

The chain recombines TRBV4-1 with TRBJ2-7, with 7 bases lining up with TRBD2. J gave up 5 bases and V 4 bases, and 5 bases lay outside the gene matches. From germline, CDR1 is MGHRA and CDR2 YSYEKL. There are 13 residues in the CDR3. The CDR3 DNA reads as TGCGCCAGCAGCCTCGCTACTAGCGACGAGCAGTACGTC. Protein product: CASSLATSDEQYV.

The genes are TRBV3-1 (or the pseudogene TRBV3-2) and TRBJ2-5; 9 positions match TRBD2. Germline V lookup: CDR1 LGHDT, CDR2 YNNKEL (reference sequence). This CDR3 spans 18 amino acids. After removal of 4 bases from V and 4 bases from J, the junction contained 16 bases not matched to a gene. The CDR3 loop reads CASSPGLVVAGVGETQYF. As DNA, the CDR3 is TGTGCCAGCAGCCCCGGGTTGGTGGTAGCGGGAGTAGGAGAGACCCAGTACTTC.

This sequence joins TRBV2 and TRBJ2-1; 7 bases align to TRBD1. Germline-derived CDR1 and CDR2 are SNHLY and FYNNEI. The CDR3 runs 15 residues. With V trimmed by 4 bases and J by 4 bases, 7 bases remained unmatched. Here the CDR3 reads CASSGGQIVYNEQFF. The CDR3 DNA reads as TGTGCCAGCAGTGGGGGACAGATAGTTTACAATGAGCAGTTCTTC.

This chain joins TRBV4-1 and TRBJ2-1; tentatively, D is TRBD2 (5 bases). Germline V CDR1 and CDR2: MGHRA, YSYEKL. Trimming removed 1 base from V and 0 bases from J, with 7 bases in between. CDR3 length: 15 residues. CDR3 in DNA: TGCGCCAGCAGCCAAGGAGGGTTCTCCTACAATGAGCAGTTCTTC. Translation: CASSQGGFSYNEQFF.

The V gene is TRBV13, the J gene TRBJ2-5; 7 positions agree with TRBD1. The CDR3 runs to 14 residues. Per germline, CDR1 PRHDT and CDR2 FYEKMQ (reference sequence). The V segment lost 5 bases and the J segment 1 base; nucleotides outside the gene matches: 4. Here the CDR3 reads CASSPWDSQETQYF. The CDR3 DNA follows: TGTGCCAGCAGCCCCTGGGACAGCCAAGAGACCCAGTACTTC.

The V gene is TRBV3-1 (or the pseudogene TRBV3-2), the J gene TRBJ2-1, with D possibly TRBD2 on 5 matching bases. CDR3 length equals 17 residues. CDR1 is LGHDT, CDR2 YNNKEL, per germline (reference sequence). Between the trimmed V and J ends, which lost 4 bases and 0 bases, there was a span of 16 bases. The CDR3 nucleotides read TGTGCCAGCAGCCTAACGGGATTGGGTAGCTCCTACAATGAGCAGTTCTTC. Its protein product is CASSLTGLGSSYNEQFF.

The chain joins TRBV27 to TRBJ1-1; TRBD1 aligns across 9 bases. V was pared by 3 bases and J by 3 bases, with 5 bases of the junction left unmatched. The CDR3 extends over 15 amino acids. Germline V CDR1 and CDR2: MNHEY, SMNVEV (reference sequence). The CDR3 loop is CASSFWGQGDTEAFF. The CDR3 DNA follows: TGTGCCAGCAGTTTCTGGGGACAGGGAGACACTGAAGCTTTCTTT.